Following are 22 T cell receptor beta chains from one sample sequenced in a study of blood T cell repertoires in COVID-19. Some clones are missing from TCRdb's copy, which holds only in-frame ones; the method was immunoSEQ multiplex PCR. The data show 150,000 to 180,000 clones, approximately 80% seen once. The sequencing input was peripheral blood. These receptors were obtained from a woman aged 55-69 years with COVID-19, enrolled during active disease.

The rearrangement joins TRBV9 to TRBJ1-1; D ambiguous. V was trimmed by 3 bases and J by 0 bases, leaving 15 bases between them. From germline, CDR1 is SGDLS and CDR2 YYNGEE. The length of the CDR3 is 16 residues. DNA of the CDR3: TGTGCCAGCAGCGCCCTGGGAGGAGTAATGAACACTGAAGCTTTCTTT. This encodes CASSALGGVMNTEAFF.

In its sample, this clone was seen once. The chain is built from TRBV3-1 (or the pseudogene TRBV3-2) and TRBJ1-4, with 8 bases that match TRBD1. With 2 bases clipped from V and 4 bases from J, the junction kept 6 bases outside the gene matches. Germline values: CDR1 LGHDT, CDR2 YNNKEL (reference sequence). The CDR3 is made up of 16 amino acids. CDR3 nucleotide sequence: TGTGCCAGCAGCCAAACTGGACAGGGACTTAATGAAAAACTGTTTTTT. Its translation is CASSQTGQGLNEKLFF.

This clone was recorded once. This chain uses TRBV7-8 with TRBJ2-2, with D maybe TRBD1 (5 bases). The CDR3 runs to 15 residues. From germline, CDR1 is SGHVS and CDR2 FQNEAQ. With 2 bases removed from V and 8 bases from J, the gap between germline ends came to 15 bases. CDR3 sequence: CASSLLGQFGGELFF. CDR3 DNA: TGTGCCAGCAGCTTACTCGGACAATTTGGGGGGGAGCTGTTTTTT. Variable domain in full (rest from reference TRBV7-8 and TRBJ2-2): GAGVSQSPRYKVAKRGQDVALRCDPISGHVSLFWYQQALGQGPEFLTYFQNEAQLDKSGLPSDRFFAERPEGSVSTLKIQRTQQEDSAVYLCASSLLGQFGGELFFGEGSRLTVL.

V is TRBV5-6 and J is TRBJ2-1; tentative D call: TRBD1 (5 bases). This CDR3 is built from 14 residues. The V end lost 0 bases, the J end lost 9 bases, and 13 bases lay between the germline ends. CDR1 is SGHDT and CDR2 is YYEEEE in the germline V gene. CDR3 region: CASSLAAKRGEQFF. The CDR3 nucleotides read TGTGCCAGCAGCTTGGCGGCGAAAAGGGGTGAGCAGTTCTTC.

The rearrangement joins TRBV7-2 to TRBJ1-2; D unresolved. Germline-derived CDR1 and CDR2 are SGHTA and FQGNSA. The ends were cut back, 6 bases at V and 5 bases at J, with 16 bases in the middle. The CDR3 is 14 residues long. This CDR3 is CASSPPRTQYGYTF. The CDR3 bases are TGTGCCAGCAGTCCTCCCCGCACACAGTATGGCTACACCTTC.

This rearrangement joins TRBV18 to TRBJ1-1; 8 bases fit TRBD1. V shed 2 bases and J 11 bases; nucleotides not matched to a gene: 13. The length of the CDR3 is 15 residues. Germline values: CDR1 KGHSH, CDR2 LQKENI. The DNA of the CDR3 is TGTGCCAGCTCACCAGCCTCACTCAGGGGGCGATGGGCTTTCTTT. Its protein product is CASSPASLRGRWAFF.

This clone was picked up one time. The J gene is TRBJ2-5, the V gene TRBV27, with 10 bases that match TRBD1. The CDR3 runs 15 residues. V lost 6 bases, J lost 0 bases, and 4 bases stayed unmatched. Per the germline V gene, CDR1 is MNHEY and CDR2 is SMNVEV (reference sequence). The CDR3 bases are TGTGCCAGCAGACCGGGACAGGGGTACCAAGAGACCCAGTACTTC. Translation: CASRPGQGYQETQYF.

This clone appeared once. This CDR3 reads CASSLGGTGDFSYGYTF. The DNA of the CDR3 is TGTGCCAGCAGCTTAGGGGGGACAGGGGATTTTAGCTATGGCTACACCTTC. The chain couples TRBV7-8 to TRBJ1-2, with 10 positions matching TRBD1. The CDR3 has 17 amino acids. CDR1 and CDR2 (germline): SGHVS, FQNEAQ. After removal of 1 base from V and 4 bases from J, the junction contained 9 bases not matched to a gene.

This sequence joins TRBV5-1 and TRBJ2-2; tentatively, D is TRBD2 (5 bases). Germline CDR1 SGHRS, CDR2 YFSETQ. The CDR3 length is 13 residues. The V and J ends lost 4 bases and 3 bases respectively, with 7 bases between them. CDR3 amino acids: CASSVDYTGELFF. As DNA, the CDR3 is TGCGCCAGCAGCGTGGACTACACCGGGGAGCTGTTTTTT.

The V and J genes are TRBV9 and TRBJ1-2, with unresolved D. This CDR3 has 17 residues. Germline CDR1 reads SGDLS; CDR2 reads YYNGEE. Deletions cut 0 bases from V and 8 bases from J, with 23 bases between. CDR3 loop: CASSVEEARSVAGGYTF. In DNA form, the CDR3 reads TGTGCCAGCAGCGTAGAAGAGGCGCGCTCGGTAGCGGGGGGCTACACCTTC. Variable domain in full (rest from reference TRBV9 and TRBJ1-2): DSGVTQTPKHLITATGQRVTLRCSPRSGDLSVYWYQQSLDQGLQFLIQYYNGEERAKGNILERFSAQQFPDLHSELNLSSLELGDSALYFCASSVEEARSVAGGYTFGSGTRLTVV.

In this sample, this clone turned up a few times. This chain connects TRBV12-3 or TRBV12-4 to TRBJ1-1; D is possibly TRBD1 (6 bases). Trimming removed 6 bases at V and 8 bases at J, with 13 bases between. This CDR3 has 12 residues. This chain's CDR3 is CASRRRTAEAFF. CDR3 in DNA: TGTGCCAGCAGACGAAGGACAGCGGAAGCTTTCTTT.

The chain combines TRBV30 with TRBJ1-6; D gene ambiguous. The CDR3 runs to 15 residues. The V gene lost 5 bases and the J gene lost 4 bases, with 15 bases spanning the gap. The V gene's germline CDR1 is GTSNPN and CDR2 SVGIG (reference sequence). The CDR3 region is CAWETAVAYNSPLHF. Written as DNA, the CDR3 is TGTGCCTGGGAGACGGCGGTTGCGTATAATTCACCCCTCCACTTT. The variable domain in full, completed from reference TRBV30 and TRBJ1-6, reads SQTIHQWPATLVQPVGSPLSLECTVEGTSNPNLYWYRQAAGRGLQLLFYSVGIGQISSEVPQNLSASRPQDRQFILSSKKLLLSDSGFYLCAWETAVAYNSPLHFGNGTRLTVT.

The CDR3 reads CASSPRGALLSPQHF. As DNA, the CDR3 is TGTGCCAGCAGCCCTCGGGGGGCTCTCCTTTCGCCCCAGCATTTT. The chain carries TRBV9 and TRBJ1-5, with TRBD1 as a possible D gene (6 bases). The V end lost 4 bases, the J end lost 9 bases, and 20 bases lay between the germline ends. Germline assignment: CDR1 SGDLS and CDR2 YYNGEE. This CDR3 is built from 15 residues.

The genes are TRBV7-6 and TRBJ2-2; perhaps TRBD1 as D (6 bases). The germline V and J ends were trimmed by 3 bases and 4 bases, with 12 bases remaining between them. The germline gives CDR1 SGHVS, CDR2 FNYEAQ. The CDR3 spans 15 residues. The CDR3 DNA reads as TGTGCCAGCAGCTTGAAACAGGGCGGCACCGGGGAGCTGTTTTTT. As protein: CASSLKQGGTGELFF.

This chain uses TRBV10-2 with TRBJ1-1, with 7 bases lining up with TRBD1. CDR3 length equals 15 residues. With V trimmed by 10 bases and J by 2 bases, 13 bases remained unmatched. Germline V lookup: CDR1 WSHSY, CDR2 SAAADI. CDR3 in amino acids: CATDLRQGLNTEAFF. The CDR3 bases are TGCGCCACCGATCTCCGACAGGGACTCAACACTGAAGCTTTCTTT.

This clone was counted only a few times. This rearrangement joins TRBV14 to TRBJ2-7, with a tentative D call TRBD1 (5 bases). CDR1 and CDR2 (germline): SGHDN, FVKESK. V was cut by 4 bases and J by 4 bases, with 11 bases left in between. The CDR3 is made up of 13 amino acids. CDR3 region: CASSPGHPYEQYV. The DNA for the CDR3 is TGTGCCAGCAGCCCAGGACACCCGTACGAGCAGTACGTC.

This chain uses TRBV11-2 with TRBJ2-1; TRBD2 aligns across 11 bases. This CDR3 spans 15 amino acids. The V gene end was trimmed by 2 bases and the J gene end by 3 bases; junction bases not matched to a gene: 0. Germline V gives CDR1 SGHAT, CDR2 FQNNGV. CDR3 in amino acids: CASSLTSGSYNEQFF. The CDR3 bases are TGTGCCAGCAGCTTAACTAGCGGGAGCTACAATGAGCAGTTCTTC.

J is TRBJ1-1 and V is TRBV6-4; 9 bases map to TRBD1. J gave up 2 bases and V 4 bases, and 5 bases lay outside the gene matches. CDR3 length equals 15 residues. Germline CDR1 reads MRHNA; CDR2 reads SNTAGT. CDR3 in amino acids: CASSVGQGRNTEAFF. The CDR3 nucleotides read TGTGCCAGCAGTGTGGGACAGGGTAGAAACACTGAAGCTTTCTTT.

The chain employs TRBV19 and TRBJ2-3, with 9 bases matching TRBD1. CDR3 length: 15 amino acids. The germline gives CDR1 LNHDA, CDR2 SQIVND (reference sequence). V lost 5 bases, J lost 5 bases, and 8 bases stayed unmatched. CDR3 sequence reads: CASSPRDRVGDTQYF. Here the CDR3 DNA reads TGTGCCAGTAGTCCCCGGGACAGGGTAGGAGATACGCAGTATTTT.

The CDR3 is CASSLGERGNEKLFF. For the CDR3, the DNA is TGTGCCAGCAGCTTGGGTGAGAGGGGGAATGAAAAACTGTTTTTT. The chain couples TRBV5-8 to TRBJ1-4; possible D gene TRBD1, 6 bases. CDR1 and CDR2 (germline): SGHTS, YDEGEE. Trimming removed 0 bases from V and 5 bases from J, with 11 bases in between. The length of the CDR3 is 15 residues.

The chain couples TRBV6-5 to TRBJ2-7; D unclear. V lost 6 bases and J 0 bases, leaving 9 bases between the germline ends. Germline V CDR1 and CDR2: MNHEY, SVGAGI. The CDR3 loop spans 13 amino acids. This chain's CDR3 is CASSLESSYEQYF. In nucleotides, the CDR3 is TGTGCCAGCAGCCTCGAGAGCTCCTACGAGCAGTACTTC.

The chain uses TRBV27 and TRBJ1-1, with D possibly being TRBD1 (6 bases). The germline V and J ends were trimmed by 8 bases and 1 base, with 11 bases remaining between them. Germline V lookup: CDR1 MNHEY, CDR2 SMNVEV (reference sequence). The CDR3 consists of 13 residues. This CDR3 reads CASRRQENTEAFF. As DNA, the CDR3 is TGTGCCAGCCGGCGACAGGAGAACACTGAAGCTTTCTTT.